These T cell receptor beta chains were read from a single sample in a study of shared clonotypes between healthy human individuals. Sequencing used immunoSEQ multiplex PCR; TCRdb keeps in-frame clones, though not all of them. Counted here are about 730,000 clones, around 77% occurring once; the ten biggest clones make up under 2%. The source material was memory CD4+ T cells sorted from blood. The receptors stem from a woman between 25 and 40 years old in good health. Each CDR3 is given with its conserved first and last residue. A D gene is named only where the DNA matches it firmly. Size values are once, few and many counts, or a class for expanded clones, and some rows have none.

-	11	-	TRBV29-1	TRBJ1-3	TGCAGCGGCAGCACAGGAAACACCATATATTTT	CSGSTGNTIYF
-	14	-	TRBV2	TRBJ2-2	TGTGCCAGCGAATCGCAGGGTGTTACCGGGGAGCTGTTTTTT	CASESQGVTGELFF
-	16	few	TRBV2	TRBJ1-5	TGTGCCAGCACTGGAGGACGCTCCGGTAGCAATCAGCCCCAGCATTTT	CASTGGRSGSNQPQHF
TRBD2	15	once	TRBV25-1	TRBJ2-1	TGTGCCAGCAGTAAGAGCCCAGCGGGGAACAATGAGCAGTTCTTC	CASSKSPAGNNEQFF
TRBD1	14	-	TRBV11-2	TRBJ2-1	TGTGCCAGCCGCTCCGGGACAGGGTTCAATGAGCAGTTCTTC	CASRSGTGFNEQFF
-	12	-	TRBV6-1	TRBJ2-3	TGTGCCAGCAAGCTGGAGGCAGATACGCAGTATTTT	CASKLEADTQYF
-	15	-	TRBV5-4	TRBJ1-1	TGTGCCAGCAGCAATCACAGGGCCCTGAACACTGAAGCTTTCTTT	CASSNHRALNTEAFF
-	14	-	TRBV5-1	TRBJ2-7	TGCGCCAGCAGCTTCAACCAGGGGCTATACGAGCAGTACTTC	CASSFNQGLYEQYF
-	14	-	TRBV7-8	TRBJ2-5	TGTGCCAGCAGCTTAATCAGGGCCCGGGAGACCCAGTACTTC	CASSLIRARETQYF
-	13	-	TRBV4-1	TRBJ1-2	TGCGCCAGCAGCCAATCCCAGGGTTATGGCTACACCTTC	CASSQSQGYGYTF
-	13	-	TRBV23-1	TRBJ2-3	TGCGCCAGCAGTCAAGTCCTCACAGATACGCAGTATTTT	CASSQVLTDTQYF
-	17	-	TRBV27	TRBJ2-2	TGTGCCAGCAGTTTCTTGCCAGGACGAGGGGCCAGAGGGGAGCTGTTTTTT	CASSFLPGRGARGELFF
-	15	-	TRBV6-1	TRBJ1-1	TGTGCCAGCAGTGAAGAGATAGGAGTGAACACTGAAGCTTTCTTT	CASSEEIGVNTEAFF
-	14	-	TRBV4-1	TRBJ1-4	TGCGCCAGCAGCCAAGATCGACTGCGTGAAAAACTGTTTTTT	CASSQDRLREKLFF
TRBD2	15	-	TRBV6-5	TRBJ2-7	TGTGCCAGCAGTATCGTAGCGGGCAATTCCTACGAGCGGTACTTC	CASSIVAGNSYERYF
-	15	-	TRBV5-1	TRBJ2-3	TGCGCCAGCAGCTCCGTTGGGGAAACCACAGATACGCAGTATTTT	CASSSVGETTDTQYF
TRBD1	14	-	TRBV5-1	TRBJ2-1	TGCGCCAGCAGCTTCGGACAGGGGGCGGGTGAGCAGTTCTTC	CASSFGQGAGEQFF
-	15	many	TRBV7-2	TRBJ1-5	TGTGCCAGCAGTTCTACAGTTCTAGTTAATCAGCCCCAGCATTTT	CASSSTVLVNQPQHF
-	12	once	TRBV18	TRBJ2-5	TGTGCCAGCTCATCTAGGCCCGAGACCCAGTACTTC	CASSSRPETQYF
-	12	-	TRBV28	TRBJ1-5	TGTGCCAGCAGATATAGCAATCAGCCCCAGCATTTT	CASRYSNQPQHF
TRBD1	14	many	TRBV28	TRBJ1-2	TGTGCCAGCAGGGTCCCGGGACAGAAAGGTGGCTACACCTTC	CASRVPGQKGGYTF
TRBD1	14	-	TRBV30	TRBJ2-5	TGTGCCTGGAGTTCAGGGGGCAATGAGGAGACCCAGTACTTC	CAWSSGGNEETQYF
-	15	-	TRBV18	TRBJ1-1	TGTGCCAGCTCACCACAACGGGGCGCCAGGGAGGAAGCTTTCTTT	CASSPQRGAREEAFF
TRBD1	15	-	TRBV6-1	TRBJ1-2	TGTGCCAGCAGTAACCCAACAGGGGGAGAGTATGGCTACACCTTC	CASSNPTGGEYGYTF
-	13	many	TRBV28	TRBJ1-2	TGTGCCAGCAGTGCGGGCCCTAACTATGGCTACACCTTC	CASSAGPNYGYTF
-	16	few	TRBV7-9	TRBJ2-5	TGTGCCAGCAGCTTATCAGGTCAGCTCTACCAAGAGACCCAGTACTTC	CASSLSGQLYQETQYF
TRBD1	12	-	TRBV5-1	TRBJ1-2	TGCGCCAGCAGCGCACCGGGACAGCAGGGGGTCTTC	CASSAPGQQGVF
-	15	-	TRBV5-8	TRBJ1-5	TGTGCCAGCAGCTCGGGACGGTATAGCAATCAGCCCCAGCATTTT	CASSSGRYSNQPQHF
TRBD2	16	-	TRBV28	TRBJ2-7	TGTGCCAGCAGTTATGGGGGACTAGCGGGAGTGAACGAGCAGTACTTC	CASSYGGLAGVNEQYF
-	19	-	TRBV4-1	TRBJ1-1	TGCGCCAGCAGCCAAGATCCCCACCAGGGGATCATAAGGGGCACTGAAGCTTTCTTT	CASSQDPHQGIIRGTEAFF
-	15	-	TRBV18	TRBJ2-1	TGTGCCAGCTCACCGTATTCTAGCGTCTACAATGAGCAGTTCTTC	CASSPYSSVYNEQFF
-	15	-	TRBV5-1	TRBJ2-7	TGCGCCAGCAGCTTGGATGGGCAGGGAAGCAACGAGCAGTACTTC	CASSLDGQGSNEQYF
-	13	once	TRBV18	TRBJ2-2	TGTGCCAGCTCCCTACAGGGCAACGGGGAGCTGTTTTTT	CASSLQGNGELFF
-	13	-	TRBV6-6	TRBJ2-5	TGTGCCAGCAGTATGACACGGCAAGAGACCCAGTACTTC	CASSMTRQETQYF
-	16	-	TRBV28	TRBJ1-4	TGTGCCAGCAGCTCGCGGGGGGGGTTTGCTAATGAAAAACTGTTTTTT	CASSSRGGFANEKLFF
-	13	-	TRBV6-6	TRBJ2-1	TGTGCCAGCACCCGGTGGGGCGACAATGAGCAGTTCTTC	CASTRWGDNEQFF
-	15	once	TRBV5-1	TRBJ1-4	TGCGCCAGCAGGGACACTAGAGCAACTAATGAAAAACTGTTTTTT	CASRDTRATNEKLFF
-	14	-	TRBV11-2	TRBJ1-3	TGTGCCAGCCGGGAGGGTAGCTCTGGAAACACCATATATTTT	CASREGSSGNTIYF
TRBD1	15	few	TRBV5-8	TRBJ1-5	TGTGCCAGCAGCCCACAGGGGTACGGCAATCAGCCCCAGCATTTT	CASSPQGYGNQPQHF
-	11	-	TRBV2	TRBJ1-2	TGTGCAAGCGGGGCAGACTATGGCTACACCTTC	CASGADYGYTF
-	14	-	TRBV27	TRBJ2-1	TGTGCCAGCAGTTCTAACAGGCACCATAATGAGCAGTTCTTC	CASSSNRHHNEQFF
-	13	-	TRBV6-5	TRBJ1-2	TGTGCCAGCAAGCGACAACCGGTCGATGGCTACACCTTC	CASKRQPVDGYTF